Listed below are T cell receptor beta chains from one sample, sequenced in a study of T cells in Graves' hyperthyroidism and ophthalmopathy. Using its own MiXCR run on the multiplex PCR reads, TCRdb lists one record per CDR3 protein. The sample holds around 250,000 distinct CDR3 sequences, roughly 15% seen once. Sequenced material: blood. Receptors originate from a woman aged 40 to 55 with Graves' hyperthyroidism that later progressed to Graves' ophthalmopathy. Both conserved end residues are part of each CDR3. A D gene is named only where the DNA matches it firmly. Size is stated for part of the rows, as once, few or many counts, or as a class when the clone is expanded.

>.|TRBV5-1|15|TRBD1|TRBJ2-3
TGCGCCAGCAGACCGACAGGGGTAAGGAGAGATACGCAGTATTTT
CASRPTGVRRDTQYF
>many|TRBV6-1|18|TRBD1|TRBJ1-6
TGTGCCAGCAGTGAACTCGTGCAGTGGACAGGCTGGAATTCACCCCTCCACTTT
CASSELVQWTGWNSPLHF
>many|TRBV29-1|11|.|TRBJ1-1
TGCAGCGTTGTCAGGGTCCAAGAAGCTTTCTTT
CSVVRVQEAFF
>.|TRBV4-1|16|TRBD1|TRBJ2-5
TGCGCCAGCAGCCAATTCCCCGGGACAGTTCTAGAGACCCAGTACTTC
CASSQFPGTVLETQYF
>.|TRBV6-2/TRBV6-3|13|.|TRBJ1-2
TGTGCCAGCAGTTACCTTACTCGGGGCGGCTACACCTTC
CASSYLTRGGYTF
>many|TRBV6-1|15|TRBD2|TRBJ2-1
TGTGCCAGCAGTGAACCGGGACTAGCGGGAGGTGAACAGTTCTTC
CASSEPGLAGGEQFF
>few|TRBV5-1|12|.|TRBJ2-1
TGCGCCAGCAGCTTGGGGGTAGCCGAGCAGTTCTTC
CASSLGVAEQFF
>.|TRBV15|17|.|TRBJ2-7
TGTGCCACCAGCAGAGATTATTACCCCACGGGGTCCTACGAGCAGTACTTC
CATSRDYYPTGSYEQYF
>once|TRBV2|13|.|TRBJ2-5
TGTGCCAGCAGTGAGGACAGCCAAGAGACCCAGTACTTC
CASSEDSQETQYF
>many|TRBV28|14|.|TRBJ1-3
TGTGCCAGCGGTGACTTCTCCTCTGGAAACACCATATATTTT
CASGDFSSGNTIYF
>many|TRBV5-8|13|.|TRBJ1-2
TGTGCCAGCAGCTTTCAGGGCTACTATGGCTACACCTTC
CASSFQGYYGYTF
>many|TRBV6-2/TRBV6-3|12|TRBD1|TRBJ2-5
TGTGCCAGCAGTGACAGGGTGGAGACCCAGTACTTC
CASSDRVETQYF
>many|TRBV10-3|13|.|TRBJ1-6
TGTGCCATCAGTAGCGAATCCAATTCACCCCTCCACTTT
CAISSESNSPLHF
>many|TRBV2|14|.|TRBJ2-2
TGTGCCAGCGGGAGAGGGCCTAACACCGGGGAGCTGTTTTTT
CASGRGPNTGELFF
>many|TRBV11-2|13|.|TRBJ2-7
TGTGCCAGCAGCTTCACTGGGCAATACGAGCAGTACTTC
CASSFTGQYEQYF
>many|TRBV7-9|15|TRBD1|TRBJ1-1
TGTGCCAGCAGCCGGACAGGGGGTAGGGACACTGAAGCTTTCTTT
CASSRTGGRDTEAFF
>few|TRBV14|17|TRBD1|TRBJ2-7
TGTGCCAGCAGCGAACGTATGGGACAGAGAAGCTCCTACGAGCAGTACTTC
CASSERMGQRSSYEQYF
>many|TRBV18|16|.|TRBJ2-1
TGTGCCAGCTCACCCCAATTTCTCCTCGGTAATGGTGAGCAGTTCTTC
CASSPQFLLGNGEQFF
>many|TRBV5-1|12|.|TRBJ2-1
TGCGCCAGCAGTTTAGAAGGAGGCCGGCAGTTCTTC
CASSLEGGRQFF
>many|TRBV7-9|15|.|TRBJ1-1
TGTGCCAGCAGCGTCGGCAGCACCTCTAGCACTGAAGCTTTCTTT
CASSVGSTSSTEAFF
>few|TRBV20-1|13|TRBD2|TRBJ2-1
TGCAGTGCCCCGGGACTAGCGGACAATGAGCAGTTCTTC
CSAPGLADNEQFF
>.|TRBV12-3/TRBV12-4|16|.|TRBJ1-6
TGTGCCAGCAGTTTGGGGCCTTCGGGATTTAATTCACCCCTCCACTTT
CASSLGPSGFNSPLHF
>.|TRBV5-6|13|.|TRBJ2-3
TGTGCCAGCAGCTCAAAGAGCACAGATACGCAGTATTTT
CASSSKSTDTQYF
>.|TRBV20-1|15|TRBD1|TRBJ1-5
TGCAGTGCTAGATCCCGGGACAGGGTTAATCAGCCCCAGCATTTT
CSARSRDRVNQPQHF
>many|TRBV3-1|12|.|TRBJ2-1
TGTGCCAGCAGCCCCACCGGGGGTGAGCAGTTCTTC
CASSPTGGEQFF
>.|TRBV7-9|13|.|TRBJ1-4
TGTGCCAGCAGTCCCGGTGGGGATGAAAAACTGTTTTTT
CASSPGGDEKLFF
>.|TRBV6-5|15|TRBD2|TRBJ2-3
TGTGCCAGCAGTTACTTGACTAGCGGGAGGGATGCGCAGTATTTT
CASSYLTSGRDAQYF
>many|TRBV30|14|.|TRBJ1-1
TGTGCCTGGAGCGATGGACGGCCGAACACTGAAGCTTTCTTT
CAWSDGRPNTEAFF
>.|TRBV4-1|14|.|TRBJ2-7
TGCGCCAGCAGCCCTCGGACTTTTACCTACGAGCAGTACTTC
CASSPRTFTYEQYF
>.|TRBV14|19|.|TRBJ2-5
TGTGCCAGCAGCCAAGAAGGGGTGACCACAAACCTTTTCCAAGAGACCCAGTACTTC
CASSQEGVTTNLFQETQYF
>many|TRBV15|15|.|TRBJ1-3
TGTGCCACCAGCACTCACCGGGCGTGGAGAAACACCATATATTTT
CATSTHRAWRNTIYF
>many|TRBV5-1|14|.|TRBJ1-5
TGCGCCAGCAGCGTCCCAGGGGACGATCAGCCCCAGCATTTT
CASSVPGDDQPQHF
>many|TRBV12-5|16|.|TRBJ1-1
TGTGCTAGTGGTTTGGTACTGCAGGGGTTGAACACTGAAGCTTTCTTT
CASGLVLQGLNTEAFF
>many|TRBV11-2|13|.|TRBJ1-4
TGTGCCAGCAGCTCACCGGACCGCGTAGAACTGTTTTTT
CASSSPDRVELFF